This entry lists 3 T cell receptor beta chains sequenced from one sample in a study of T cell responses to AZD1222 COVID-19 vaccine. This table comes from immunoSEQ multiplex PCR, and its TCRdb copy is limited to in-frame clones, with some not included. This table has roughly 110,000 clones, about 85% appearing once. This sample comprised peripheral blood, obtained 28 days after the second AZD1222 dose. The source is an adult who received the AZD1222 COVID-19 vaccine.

CDR3 loop: CAWSPILLGEQYF. CDR3 in DNA: TGTGCCTGGAGTCCCATCCTACTGGGAGAGCAGTACTTC. V is TRBV30 and J is TRBJ2-7; D unclear. Trimming shortened V by 2 bases and J by 7 bases, and 15 bases separated the two germline ends. CDR1 and CDR2 from the germline V gene are GTSNPN and SVGIG (reference sequence). This CDR3 contains 13 residues.

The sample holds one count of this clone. The CDR3: CAWGNTDTQYF. The CDR3, as DNA: TGTGCCTGGGGGAACACAGATACGCAGTATTTT. The chain has TRBV30 and TRBJ2-3; D remains ambiguous. V lost 5 bases, J lost 2 bases, and 5 bases lay in between. From germline, CDR1 is GTSNPN and CDR2 SVGIG (reference sequence). The CDR3 spans 11 residues.

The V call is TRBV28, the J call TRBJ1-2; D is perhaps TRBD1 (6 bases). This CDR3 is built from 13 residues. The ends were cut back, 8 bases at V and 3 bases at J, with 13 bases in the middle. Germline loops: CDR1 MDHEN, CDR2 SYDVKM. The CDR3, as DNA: TGTGCCAGCTCGGGACAAGGGGACTATGGCTACACCTTC. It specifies CASSGQGDYGYTF.